This T cell receptor (beta chain) was profiled in a study of cytomegalovirus exposure and HLA in healthy donors. Study results and caveats: When analyzed later, a missense DCLRE1C variant was found to be linked to TCR beta V- and J-gene trimming. Later, an analysis found that common viral pathogens appeared to be linked with several of the most significant clusters.

Vbeta (60) and Jbeta (13) primers were used in the PCR. Profiled with immunoSEQ multiplex PCR; TCRdb holds only in-frame clones, not every one. Of about 140,000 clones detected, approximately 80% appear once; the ten largest clones hold under 5%. With regard to this clone: Antigen: not known.

The length of the CDR3 is 14 residues. In germline, CDR1 is LNHDA, CDR2 SQIVND (reference sequence). V lost 6 bases and J lost 7; bases outside the gene matches: 8. This TCR derives from a man aged 40-49 years in good health and CMV-seronegative. Sequenced input: PBMCs. The chain carries TRBV19 and TRBJ2-1; 8 bases line up with TRBD1. The CDR3 DNA reads TGTGCCAGTAGCCAGGACAGGGTAAGGAATGAGCAGTTCTTC. Translating gives CASSQDRVRNEQFF.